A selection of T cell receptor beta chains follows, all from one sample in a study of blood T cells in healthy people across ages. TCRdb processed the 5' RACE reads anew with MiXCR; each CDR3 protein has one entry. The sample carries 660,000 or so distinct CDR3 sequences, about 53% recorded once. The sequenced material came from blood. These receptors were obtained from a man in his sixties in good health. CDR3s include the opening cysteine and the closing phenylalanine or tryptophan. The order of the fields is V gene, D gene, clone size, J gene, CDR3 DNA, CDR3 protein. The D gene is left open where the match is weak. Size is stated for part of the rows, as once, few or many counts, or as a class when the clone is expanded.

TRBV5-1	.	.	TRBJ2-1	TGCGCCAGCAGCTTATGGGCTGGGAGAGGTAATGAGCAGTTCTTC	CASSLWAGRGNEQFF
TRBV29-1	TRBD1	.	TRBJ1-2	TGCAGCGTTGCGGACAGGGGGCAATGGTATGGCTACACCTTC	CSVADRGQWYGYTF
TRBV7-2	TRBD2	.	TRBJ2-3	TGTGCCAGCAGCTTACTCGGACTAGCGGGGCCCGACACAGATACGCAGTATTTT	CASSLLGLAGPDTDTQYF
TRBV20-1	.	.	TRBJ2-3	TGCAGTGCTAGCAGTACCCGTGATACGCAGTATTTT	CSASSTRDTQYF
TRBV6-6	TRBD1	.	TRBJ1-6	TGTGCCAGCAATCCGGGACAGAATTATAATTCACCCCTCCACTTT	CASNPGQNYNSPLHF
TRBV4-1	.	.	TRBJ2-7	TGCGCCAGCAGCCGACAAGCCCGGGACAACTACGAGCAGTACTTC	CASSRQARDNYEQYF
TRBV7-8	TRBD1	few	TRBJ2-7	TGTGCCAGCAGCTTCTCCCGGGACAGCTACGAGCAGTACTTC	CASSFSRDSYEQYF
TRBV20-1	TRBD1	.	TRBJ2-1	TGCAGTGCTAGAGCCCCTGACGACAGGGGGCGATCCCCCTACAATGAGCAGTTCTTC	CSARAPDDRGRSPYNEQFF
TRBV7-9	.	.	TRBJ2-7	TGTGCCAGCGGCAGGTCTCCGACCTACGAGCAGTACTTC	CASGRSPTYEQYF
TRBV4-2	.	once	TRBJ2-6	TGTGCCAGCAGCCAAGATGTTGGGGGTGCTGGGGCCAACGTCCTGACTTTC	CASSQDVGGAGANVLTF
TRBV5-1	TRBD1	.	TRBJ1-6	TGCGCCAGCAGCACTGACAGGGGCCCCCTCCACTTT	CASSTDRGPLHF
TRBV5-6	.	.	TRBJ2-3	TGTGCCAGCAGCTTGTTTATGGCTAGTCGGTTTGGTACGCAGTATTTT	CASSLFMASRFGTQYF
TRBV20-1	.	.	TRBJ2-7	TGCAGTGCTAGAGATGGGGCGGGTAACTCCTACGAGCAGTACTTC	CSARDGAGNSYEQYF
TRBV6-2/TRBV6-3	TRBD2	.	TRBJ2-1	TGTGCCAGCAGTAGTCCTAGCGGGGGTTCCTACAATGAGCAGTTCTTC	CASSSPSGGSYNEQFF
TRBV20-1	.	once	TRBJ2-5	TGCAGTGCTAGAATGGGGGCCCTCGAGACCCAGTACTTC	CSARMGALETQYF
TRBV2	.	.	TRBJ2-1	TGTGCCAGCAGGGGGGATTATACCTACAATGAGCAGTTCTTC	CASRGDYTYNEQFF
TRBV20-1	TRBD1	many	TRBJ2-5	TGCAGTGCTACTCCGGGACAGGTCCAAGAGACCCAGTACTTC	CSATPGQVQETQYF
TRBV3-1	.	.	TRBJ2-5	TGTGCCAGCAGCCCGTCGACAGGCACTTGGAATGAGCAGTACTTC	CASSPSTGTWNEQYF
TRBV5-6	TRBD2	once	TRBJ2-1	TGTGCCAGCAGCTCTTCCTTAGCGGGGGGGCGGCACAATGAGCAGTTCTTC	CASSSSLAGGRHNEQFF
TRBV18	TRBD1	.	TRBJ1-1	TGTGCCAGCTCGGCAAGGACAGGGCCGAACACTGAAGCTTTCTTT	CASSARTGPNTEAFF
TRBV5-1	.	.	TRBJ1-1	TGCGCCAGCAGCTTGGTATACGGCACGAACACTGAAGCTTTCTTT	CASSLVYGTNTEAFF
TRBV29-1	TRBD1	.	TRBJ2-5	TGCAGCCCTCCCCCCGGGACAGAGTACCAAGAGACCCAGTACTTC	CSPPPGTEYQETQYF
TRBV29-1	.	.	TRBJ2-5	TGCAGCGTTGCCGCCACTGGGGCGGTAGGGGAGACCCAGTACTTC	CSVAATGAVGETQYF
TRBV2	.	.	TRBJ2-4	TGTGCCAGCAGTGAAGACAGTTCTTCCAAAAACATTCAGTACTTC	CASSEDSSSKNIQYF
TRBV4-3	TRBD2	.	TRBJ2-3	TGCGCCAGCAGCCAAGATGCGGGGGAGAACACAGATACGCAGTATTTT	CASSQDAGENTDTQYF
TRBV12-3/TRBV12-4	TRBD2	few	TRBJ2-7	TGTGCCAGCAGTTTTGCTAGCGGGGGGGCCTACGAGCAGTACTTC	CASSFASGGAYEQYF
TRBV20-1	.	.	TRBJ2-5	TGCAGTGCTCCCTTTTCGGTGGGGCAGTACTTC	CSAPFSVGQYF
TRBV9	.	few	TRBJ2-5	TGTGCCAGCAGCGTAGCGGGCGGCTACCAAGAGACCCAGTACTTC	CASSVAGGYQETQYF
TRBV20-1	TRBD2	.	TRBJ2-1	TGCAGTGCTAGACCCGGGACTAGCGGGGGGCCATACAATGAGCAGTTCTTC	CSARPGTSGGPYNEQFF
TRBV20-1	.	.	TRBJ2-7	TGCAGTGCTCACAGGGAACCCTACGAGCAGTACTTC	CSAHREPYEQYF
TRBV6-1	.	.	TRBJ2-1	TGTGCCAGCAGTGAAAGCGTCGGATACAATGAGCAGTTCTTC	CASSESVGYNEQFF
TRBV29-1	TRBD2	.	TRBJ2-3	TGCAGCGTTGCCTCTTTGCGGGGGGGGGATACGCAGTATTTT	CSVASLRGGDTQYF
TRBV29-1	.	few	TRBJ2-5	TGCAGCGTTGGAAAAACAGGTTCGGGGGAGACCCAGTACTTC	CSVGKTGSGETQYF
TRBV5-1	.	.	TRBJ2-3	TGCGCCAGCAGCTTGGTTGCCAACACAGGATCAGATACGCAGTATTTT	CASSLVANTGSDTQYF
TRBV14	TRBD1	.	TRBJ2-7	TGTGCCAGCACGCGGACAGGGGGCTACAATGAGCAGTACTTC	CASTRTGGYNEQYF
TRBV3-1	.	.	TRBJ1-6	TGTGCCAGCAGCCTCGGGGAAGGCAGGGCGAATTCACCCCTCCACTTT	CASSLGEGRANSPLHF
TRBV10-2	.	.	TRBJ1-5	TGCGCCAGCAGCGACAGGAAACCTTATCAGCCCCAGCATTTT	CASSDRKPYQPQHF
TRBV3-1	.	.	TRBJ1-2	TGTGCCAGCAGCCAGGACAGTTCTAACTATGGCTACACCTTC	CASSQDSSNYGYTF
TRBV11-2	.	.	TRBJ2-7	TGTGCCAGCAGCTTACGAGAGTACAATGAGCAGTACTTC	CASSLREYNEQYF
TRBV5-1	.	once	TRBJ2-4	TGCGCCAGCAGCTTGGAGGGACACCTCAGCGAAAACATTCAGTACTTC	CASSLEGHLSENIQYF
TRBV12-3/TRBV12-4	.	.	TRBJ1-1	TGTGCCAGCAGTTTTTGGAACAGTGGGGTGACGGGGAGTGAAGCTTTCTTT	CASSFWNSGVTGSEAFF
TRBV4-1	.	few	TRBJ1-1	TGCGCCAGCAAAGCCCCCGACTTGAACACTGAAGCTTTCTTT	CASKAPDLNTEAFF
TRBV20-1	TRBD2	few	TRBJ2-1	TGCAGTGCCTTAGCGGGGGGCCGCTCCTACAATGAGCAGTTCTTC	CSALAGGRSYNEQFF
TRBV5-5	.	once	TRBJ1-4	TGTGCCAGCAGCTTGCCCAGGACGGCAACTAATGAAAAACTGTTTTTT	CASSLPRTATNEKLFF
TRBV12-3/TRBV12-4	TRBD1	.	TRBJ2-3	TGTGCCAGCAGTTTGATGGGACAGGTAACAGATACGCAGTATTTT	CASSLMGQVTDTQYF
TRBV5-1	TRBD2	.	TRBJ2-3	TGCGCCAGCAGCTTTCGTTTTTGGACTAGCGGCACGGGAGATACGCAGTATTTT	CASSFRFWTSGTGDTQYF
TRBV4-2	.	.	TRBJ1-5	TGTGCCAGCAGCCAAGATTATGGACACCCCAATCAGCCCCAGCATTTT	CASSQDYGHPNQPQHF
TRBV24-1	TRBD2	once	TRBJ2-5	TGTGCCACCAGTGATCCTGCTGGGGGGGGGTCAGAGACCCAGTACTTC	CATSDPAGGGSETQYF
TRBV5-5	.	once	TRBJ2-2	TGTGCCAGCAGCTTGAGCCCACCTTCGAACACCGGGGAGCTGTTTTTT	CASSLSPPSNTGELFF